This T cell receptor beta chain was identified in a study of cytomegalovirus exposure and HLA in healthy donors. The PCR made use of 60 Vbeta and 13 Jbeta primers. The protocol was immunoSEQ multiplex PCR, while the TCRdb copy is restricted to in-frame clones and leaves out a portion. The sample yields 200,000 or so clones, 75% to 90% seen once. This clone is a singleton in its sample. Its antigen is not known. Study findings and constraints: Per a prior analysis, the majority of TCR beta V segments were productive roughly 87% or roughly 30% of the time. Analysis was carried out at a later point, and it linked a missense DCLRE1C variant to TCR beta V- and J-gene trimming.

Input material: PBMCs. The receptor was derived from a young man in good health and CMV-seronegative.

In DNA form, the CDR3 reads TGTGCCAGCTCGCAACCGGGACAGGGGAAAACCGGGGAGCTGTTTTTT. This encodes CASSQPGQGKTGELFF. V and J are TRBV18 and TRBJ2-2; 10 bases fit TRBD1. This CDR3 region has 16 residues. The V and J ends lost 6 bases and 5 bases, in that order; junction bases with no gene match: 9. The germline V gene encodes CDR1 KGHSH and CDR2 LQKENI.